This T cell receptor beta chain comes out of a study of cytomegalovirus exposure and HLA in healthy donors. Comment on this clone: Its antigen is as yet unknown.

60 Vbeta and 13 Jbeta primers were used in PCR. Some clones are missing from TCRdb's copy, which holds only in-frame ones; the method was immunoSEQ multiplex PCR. The sample lists under 150,000 clones; 70% to 85% were seen once. The study sampled nominally healthy donors, though unrecorded immune exposures were likely. V shed 6 bases, J shed 4 bases, and the junction held 8 bases outside the gene matches. The CDR3 sequence is 15 residues long. Germline V gene lookup returns CDR1 KGHSH and CDR2 LQKENI. Study observations and caveats: Judged likely to be a sequencing artifact was a cluster of highly shared sequence variants. Follow-up analysis later connected one missense variant in DCLRE1C with trimming of TCR beta V- and J-genes. A later analysis showed TCR association rates differing by HLA locus, peaking at DRB1 and lowest at HLA-C.

The clonotype comes from a man aged 25-45 years in good health and CMV-seropositive. The source material was PBMCs. The chain uses TRBV18 and TRBJ1-3; 8 nucleotides agree with TRBD1. The CDR3: CASSRTGSEGNTIYF. The CDR3 DNA follows: TGTGCCAGCTCCCGGACAGGGTCTGAAGGAAACACCATATATTTT.